Listed below are T cell receptor beta chains from one sample, sequenced in a study of post-analysis software for immune sequencing data. TCRdb reprocessed the PCR reads with MiXCR, giving one entry per CDR3 protein. This table holds fewer than 850,000 distinct CDR3 sequences, about 32% found once. The sample was blood. The receptors here all came from a girl aged 10 to 17 with multiple sclerosis. CDR3s include the opening cysteine and the closing phenylalanine or tryptophan. D genes are given only for firm matches. Size is stated for part of the rows, as once, few or many counts, or as a class when the clone is expanded.

j_gene: TRBJ1-5
v_gene: TRBV15
d_gene: NA
abundance: few
CDR3nt: TGTGCCACCAGCAGAGCGTGGAGCAATCAGCCCCAGCATTTT
CDR3aa: CATSRAWSNQPQHF

j_gene: TRBJ2-1
v_gene: TRBV2
d_gene: TRBD2
abundance: NA
CDR3nt: TGTGCCAGCAGTAGGGGACTAGCGGTCAATGAGCAGTTCTTC
CDR3aa: CASSRGLAVNEQFF

j_gene: TRBJ2-6
v_gene: TRBV15
d_gene: NA
abundance: few
CDR3nt: TGTGCCACCAGCAGAGATTACGGGCTTGCTAGCTCTGGGGCCAACGTCCTGACTTTC
CDR3aa: CATSRDYGLASSGANVLTF

j_gene: TRBJ2-1
v_gene: TRBV11-2
d_gene: NA
abundance: few
CDR3nt: TGTGCCAGCAGCGGACCCGGGACGGAGGGGTTCTTC
CDR3aa: CASSGPGTEGFF

j_gene: TRBJ2-5
v_gene: TRBV7-2
d_gene: NA
abundance: NA
CDR3nt: TGTGCCGGCAGCTTAGGGTTCAGCCAAGAGACCCAGTACTTC
CDR3aa: CAGSLGFSQETQYF

j_gene: TRBJ2-5
v_gene: TRBV18
d_gene: NA
abundance: few
CDR3nt: TGTGCCAGCTCACCAATCGGGGCAGAGACCCAGTACTTC
CDR3aa: CASSPIGAETQYF

j_gene: TRBJ2-5
v_gene: TRBV20-1
d_gene: NA
abundance: few
CDR3nt: TGCAGTGCTAGGTTCCGGACGATGGAGACCCAGTACTTC
CDR3aa: CSARFRTMETQYF

j_gene: TRBJ2-1
v_gene: TRBV7-2
d_gene: NA
abundance: many
CDR3nt: TGTGCCAGCAGCTTAGCGTACGGGGCCTACAATGAGCAGTTCTTC
CDR3aa: CASSLAYGAYNEQFF

j_gene: TRBJ1-6
v_gene: TRBV29-1
d_gene: NA
abundance: few
CDR3nt: TGCAGCGTTGGTCGTAGGGGCGCCCTCAGGAGCTCCTATAATTCACCCCTCCACTTT
CDR3aa: CSVGRRGALRSSYNSPLHF

j_gene: TRBJ2-5
v_gene: TRBV20-1
d_gene: TRBD2
abundance: many
CDR3nt: TGCAGTGCTCGACTAGCGGGAGTATTCGAGACCCAGTACTTC
CDR3aa: CSARLAGVFETQYF

j_gene: TRBJ1-2
v_gene: TRBV4-3
d_gene: NA
abundance: NA
CDR3nt: TGCGCCAGCAGCCAAGAACACGGTAAGGGCGGCCGTGGCTACACCTTC
CDR3aa: CASSQEHGKGGRGYTF

j_gene: TRBJ1-5
v_gene: TRBV12-3/TRBV12-4
d_gene: NA
abundance: NA
CDR3nt: TGTGCCAGCAGCCCCGGGACGGGTCAGCCCCAGCATTTT
CDR3aa: CASSPGTGQPQHF

j_gene: TRBJ2-7
v_gene: TRBV7-9
d_gene: TRBD1
abundance: few
CDR3nt: TGTGCCAGCAGCTTAGGGACAGGGACTGAACTCTCCTACGAGCAGTACTTC
CDR3aa: CASSLGTGTELSYEQYF

j_gene: TRBJ2-7
v_gene: TRBV29-1
d_gene: NA
abundance: few
CDR3nt: TGCAGCGTTGTGGATGCAACCTACGAGCAGTACTTC
CDR3aa: CSVVDATYEQYF

j_gene: TRBJ2-1
v_gene: TRBV6-1
d_gene: NA
abundance: NA
CDR3nt: TGTGCCAGCAGTGATATGGCAGGGAGCTACAATGAGCAGTTCTTC
CDR3aa: CASSDMAGSYNEQFF

j_gene: TRBJ2-5
v_gene: TRBV6-6
d_gene: TRBD1
abundance: NA
CDR3nt: TGTGCCAGCAGGACCGGGACAGGGGGCTACGAGCAGCACTTC
CDR3aa: CASRTGTGGYEQHF

j_gene: TRBJ1-2
v_gene: TRBV5-5
d_gene: TRBD1
abundance: NA
CDR3nt: TGTGCCAGCAGCTTGTTGGGACAGGGGAACTATGGCTACACCTTC
CDR3aa: CASSLLGQGNYGYTF

j_gene: TRBJ2-3
v_gene: TRBV12-3/TRBV12-4
d_gene: NA
abundance: many
CDR3nt: TGTGCCAGCAGTCAACCCCCCGGGGGCACTAGCACAGATACGCAGTATTTT
CDR3aa: CASSQPPGGTSTDTQYF

j_gene: TRBJ1-2
v_gene: TRBV28
d_gene: NA
abundance: NA
CDR3nt: TGTGCCAGCACGGCCCCCAGCGGGGGCTACACCTTC
CDR3aa: CASTAPSGGYTF

j_gene: TRBJ2-7
v_gene: TRBV2
d_gene: NA
abundance: few
CDR3nt: TGTGCCAGCGATGTCGGGTTCTACGAGCAGTACTTC
CDR3aa: CASDVGFYEQYF

j_gene: TRBJ1-2
v_gene: TRBV5-1
d_gene: NA
abundance: NA
CDR3nt: TGCGCCAGCAGCTTGGGTTCAGGCGTATATGGCTACACCTTC
CDR3aa: CASSLGSGVYGYTF

j_gene: TRBJ2-6
v_gene: TRBV27
d_gene: NA
abundance: NA
CDR3nt: TGTGCCAGCAGTTTAGGGGGGGACACCTCTGGGGCCAACGTCCTGACTTTC
CDR3aa: CASSLGGDTSGANVLTF

j_gene: TRBJ2-2
v_gene: TRBV29-1
d_gene: NA
abundance: NA
CDR3nt: TGCAGCGTTGAAGGGGCAGGGGAAGCCGGGGAGCTGTTTTTT
CDR3aa: CSVEGAGEAGELFF

j_gene: TRBJ2-1
v_gene: TRBV25-1
d_gene: NA
abundance: NA
CDR3nt: TGTGCCAGCAGTGGCCTAAACCTAGTGGATGAGCAGTTCTTC
CDR3aa: CASSGLNLVDEQFF

j_gene: TRBJ1-4
v_gene: TRBV12-3/TRBV12-4
d_gene: NA
abundance: NA
CDR3nt: TGTGCCAGCAGTTTTGGCACAGCCGGGGGCCCTAATGAAAAACTGTTTTTT
CDR3aa: CASSFGTAGGPNEKLFF

j_gene: TRBJ1-2
v_gene: TRBV27
d_gene: NA
abundance: few
CDR3nt: TGTGCCAGCAGTTTGCAAGCGGGTGGCGGCTACACCTTC
CDR3aa: CASSLQAGGGYTF

j_gene: TRBJ1-1
v_gene: TRBV5-1
d_gene: NA
abundance: few
CDR3nt: TGCGCCAGCAGCTTGTTTTGGGGTACTTTCTTT
CDR3aa: CASSLFWGTFF

j_gene: TRBJ1-6
v_gene: TRBV5-1
d_gene: TRBD1
abundance: NA
CDR3nt: TGCGCCAGCAGCACGGACAGGGGGGAATCACCCCTCCACTTT
CDR3aa: CASSTDRGESPLHF

j_gene: TRBJ1-1
v_gene: TRBV6-1
d_gene: TRBD1
abundance: NA
CDR3nt: TGTGCCAGCAGTGTACCGGGACAGGGGGAAGGAGCTTTCTTT
CDR3aa: CASSVPGQGEGAFF

j_gene: TRBJ2-1
v_gene: TRBV12-3/TRBV12-4
d_gene: NA
abundance: NA
CDR3nt: TGTGCCAGCACTTTCTTTGCGGGAAGCTCCTACAATGAGCAGTTCTTC
CDR3aa: CASTFFAGSSYNEQFF

j_gene: TRBJ1-1
v_gene: TRBV5-1
d_gene: NA
abundance: few
CDR3nt: TGCGCCAGCAGCTTGGTATTCGAGAGGCAGGGGAACACTGAAGCTTTCTTT
CDR3aa: CASSLVFERQGNTEAFF

j_gene: TRBJ2-1
v_gene: TRBV9
d_gene: NA
abundance: NA
CDR3nt: TGTGCCAGCAGCGTAGGGGTTAGCGGCAATGAGCAGTTCTTT
CDR3aa: CASSVGVSGNEQFF

j_gene: TRBJ2-1
v_gene: TRBV10-3
d_gene: TRBD2
abundance: few
CDR3nt: TGTGCCATCAGTCCCAGCGGGGGGGCCCGCAATGAGCAGTTCTTC
CDR3aa: CAISPSGGARNEQFF

j_gene: TRBJ1-5
v_gene: TRBV5-1
d_gene: NA
abundance: few
CDR3nt: TGCGCCAGCAGATCAGGGGTTGGTAGCAATCAGCCCCAGCATTTT
CDR3aa: CASRSGVGSNQPQHF

j_gene: TRBJ2-3
v_gene: TRBV28
d_gene: TRBD2
abundance: NA
CDR3nt: TGTGCCAGCAGTGTCAGACTAGCGGGATATAGCACAGATACGCAGTATTTT
CDR3aa: CASSVRLAGYSTDTQYF

j_gene: TRBJ2-7
v_gene: TRBV20-1
d_gene: TRBD2
abundance: few
CDR3nt: TGCAGTGCTATAAGGGCAGGAGCGGGGCTACTAGGCGAGCAGTACTTC
CDR3aa: CSAIRAGAGLLGEQYF

j_gene: TRBJ2-1
v_gene: TRBV20-1
d_gene: TRBD1
abundance: NA
CDR3nt: TGCAGTGCACTCGACAGGGGGTCGAGGAATGAGCAGTTCTTC
CDR3aa: CSALDRGSRNEQFF

j_gene: TRBJ2-1
v_gene: TRBV7-2
d_gene: TRBD2
abundance: NA
CDR3nt: TGTGCCAGCGAATCGGGGACTAGCGGGAACAATGAGCAGTTCTTC
CDR3aa: CASESGTSGNNEQFF

j_gene: TRBJ2-5
v_gene: TRBV5-1
d_gene: NA
abundance: few
CDR3nt: TGCGCCAGCAGCTTGGGAGGCTCCCTCGGAGGCGAGACCCAGTACTTC
CDR3aa: CASSLGGSLGGETQYF

j_gene: TRBJ2-7
v_gene: TRBV29-1
d_gene: TRBD1
abundance: once
CDR3nt: TGCAGCGTTGTGACAGGGGAAGGAAACGAGCAGTACTTC
CDR3aa: CSVVTGEGNEQYF

j_gene: TRBJ2-1
v_gene: TRBV5-1
d_gene: TRBD2
abundance: NA
CDR3nt: TGCGCCAGCAGCTTGGGGGGGACTAGCGGGGGTGATGAGCAGTTCTTC
CDR3aa: CASSLGGTSGGDEQFF

j_gene: TRBJ1-2
v_gene: TRBV3-1
d_gene: NA
abundance: NA
CDR3nt: TGTGCCAGCAGCCAAGATGTTACAGCATTCAACTATGGCTACACCTTC
CDR3aa: CASSQDVTAFNYGYTF

j_gene: TRBJ2-5
v_gene: TRBV14
d_gene: NA
abundance: NA
CDR3nt: TGTGCCAGCAGCCAAGGCCGGGGCCAGATCCAAGAGACCCAGTACTTC
CDR3aa: CASSQGRGQIQETQYF

j_gene: TRBJ2-7
v_gene: TRBV3-1
d_gene: TRBD2
abundance: NA
CDR3nt: TGTGCCAGCAGCCAAGGGGTGGTAGCGGGAGGGCCTGGGACCTACGAGCAGTACTTC
CDR3aa: CASSQGVVAGGPGTYEQYF

j_gene: TRBJ1-2
v_gene: TRBV5-6
d_gene: NA
abundance: NA
CDR3nt: TGTGCCAGCAGCTTGGTGGTAGGCAGCGGCTACACCTTC
CDR3aa: CASSLVVGSGYTF

j_gene: TRBJ1-1
v_gene: TRBV6-2/TRBV6-3
d_gene: NA
abundance: NA
CDR3nt: TGTGCCAGCAGCCCCCTTGGCCCGGCTGAAGCTTTCTTT
CDR3aa: CASSPLGPAEAFF

j_gene: TRBJ2-5
v_gene: TRBV7-9
d_gene: NA
abundance: NA
CDR3nt: TGTGCCAGCAGGGCTTGGGAGACCCAGTACTTC
CDR3aa: CASRAWETQYF

j_gene: TRBJ1-5
v_gene: TRBV7-9
d_gene: TRBD1
abundance: NA
CDR3nt: TGTGCCAGCAGCTTATCAGGACAGGGTTCTCAGCCCCAGCATTTT
CDR3aa: CASSLSGQGSQPQHF

j_gene: TRBJ1-2
v_gene: TRBV12-3/TRBV12-4
d_gene: TRBD1
abundance: few
CDR3nt: TGTGCCAGCACCCCGACAGGGGCAAGCTATGGCTACACCTTC
CDR3aa: CASTPTGASYGYTF

j_gene: TRBJ1-2
v_gene: TRBV27
d_gene: NA
abundance: NA
CDR3nt: TGTGCCAGCAGTTCACGGGGCTCGAGTGGAGGCTACACCTTC
CDR3aa: CASSSRGSSGGYTF

j_gene: TRBJ2-1
v_gene: TRBV7-2
d_gene: NA
abundance: NA
CDR3nt: TGTGCCAGCAGCCGCTCACCTAGCAATGAGCAGTTCTTC
CDR3aa: CASSRSPSNEQFF

j_gene: TRBJ1-5
v_gene: TRBV20-1
d_gene: TRBD1
abundance: NA
CDR3nt: TGCAGTGCCAGAATAGGGGGCCAGGCCAACAATCAGCCCCAGCATTTT
CDR3aa: CSARIGGQANNQPQHF

j_gene: TRBJ2-1
v_gene: TRBV18
d_gene: TRBD2
abundance: NA
CDR3nt: TGTGCCAGCCGTAGACTAGCGGAAAATTACAATGAGCAGTTCTTC
CDR3aa: CASRRLAENYNEQFF

j_gene: TRBJ2-5
v_gene: TRBV7-9
d_gene: NA
abundance: few
CDR3nt: TGTGCCAGCAGCTTCGAACAGAGAGAGACCCAGTACTTC
CDR3aa: CASSFEQRETQYF

j_gene: TRBJ2-7
v_gene: TRBV6-5
d_gene: NA
abundance: few
CDR3nt: TGTGCCAGCAGTTACTCGGAAGGGAACGAGCAGTACTTC
CDR3aa: CASSYSEGNEQYF

j_gene: TRBJ1-2
v_gene: TRBV6-6
d_gene: TRBD1
abundance: few
CDR3nt: TGTGCCAGCAGTTCCAGGACAGGGGGCGAAAGCTACACCTTC
CDR3aa: CASSSRTGGESYTF

j_gene: TRBJ2-5
v_gene: TRBV7-2
d_gene: NA
abundance: NA
CDR3nt: TGTGCCAGCAGCTTGGATGGGGGGGCAGAGACCCAGTACTTC
CDR3aa: CASSLDGGAETQYF

j_gene: TRBJ2-1
v_gene: TRBV6-1
d_gene: TRBD1
abundance: NA
CDR3nt: TGTGCCAGCAGTGAGATGGACAGGGGACGCAATGAGCAGTTCTTC
CDR3aa: CASSEMDRGRNEQFF

j_gene: TRBJ2-5
v_gene: TRBV20-1
d_gene: TRBD2
abundance: few
CDR3nt: TGCAGTGCTAGTCGAGCGGGAAACCGCCAAGAGACCCAGTACTTC
CDR3aa: CSASRAGNRQETQYF

j_gene: TRBJ2-1
v_gene: TRBV3-1
d_gene: NA
abundance: NA
CDR3nt: TGTGCCAGCAGCCAAGAGCTCTGGCTAACCCCCGACAATGAGCAGTTCTTC
CDR3aa: CASSQELWLTPDNEQFF